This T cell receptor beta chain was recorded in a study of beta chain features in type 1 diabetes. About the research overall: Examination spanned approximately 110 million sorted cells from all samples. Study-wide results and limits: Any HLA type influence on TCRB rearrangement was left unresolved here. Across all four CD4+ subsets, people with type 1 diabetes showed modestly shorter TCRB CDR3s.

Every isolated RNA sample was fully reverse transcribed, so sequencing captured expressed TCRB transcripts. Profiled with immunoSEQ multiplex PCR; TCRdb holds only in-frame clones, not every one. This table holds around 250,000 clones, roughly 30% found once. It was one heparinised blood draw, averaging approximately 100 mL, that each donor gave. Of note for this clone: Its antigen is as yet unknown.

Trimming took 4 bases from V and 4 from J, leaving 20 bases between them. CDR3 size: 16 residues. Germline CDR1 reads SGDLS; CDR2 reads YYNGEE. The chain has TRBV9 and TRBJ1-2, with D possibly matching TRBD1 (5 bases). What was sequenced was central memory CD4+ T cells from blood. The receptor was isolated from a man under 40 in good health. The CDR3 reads CASSFGLEGASYGYTF. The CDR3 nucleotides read TGTGCCAGCAGCTTCGGCTTAGAAGGGGCAAGCTATGGCTACACCTTC. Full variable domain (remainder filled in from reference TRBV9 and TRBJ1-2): DSGVTQTPKHLITATGQRVTLRCSPRSGDLSVYWYQQSLDQGLQFLIQYYNGEERAKGNILERFSAQQFPDLHSELNLSSLELGDSALYFCASSFGLEGASYGYTFGSGTRLTVV.